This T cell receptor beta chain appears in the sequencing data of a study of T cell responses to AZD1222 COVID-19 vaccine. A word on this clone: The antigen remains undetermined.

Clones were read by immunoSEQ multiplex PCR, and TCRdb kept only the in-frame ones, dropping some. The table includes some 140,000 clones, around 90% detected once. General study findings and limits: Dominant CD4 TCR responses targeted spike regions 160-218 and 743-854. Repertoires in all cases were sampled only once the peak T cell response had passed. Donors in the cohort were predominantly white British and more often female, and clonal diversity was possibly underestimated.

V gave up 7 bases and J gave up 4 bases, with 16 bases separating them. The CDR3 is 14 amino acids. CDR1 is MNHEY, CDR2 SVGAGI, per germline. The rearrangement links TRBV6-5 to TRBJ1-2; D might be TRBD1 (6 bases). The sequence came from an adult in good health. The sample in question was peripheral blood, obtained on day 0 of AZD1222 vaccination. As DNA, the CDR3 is TGTGCCAGCACCCACGGGCAGGGGAGCTATGGCTACACCTTC. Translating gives CASTHGQGSYGYTF.